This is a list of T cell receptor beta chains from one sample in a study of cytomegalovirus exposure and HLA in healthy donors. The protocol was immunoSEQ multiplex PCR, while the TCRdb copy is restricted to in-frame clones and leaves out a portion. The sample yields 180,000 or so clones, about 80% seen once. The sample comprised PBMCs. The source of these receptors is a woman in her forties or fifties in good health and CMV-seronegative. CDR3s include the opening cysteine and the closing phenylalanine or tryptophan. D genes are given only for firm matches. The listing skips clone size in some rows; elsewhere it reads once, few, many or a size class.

TGCGCCAGCAGCTTGTCCGCGTGGAGCCGAAATGAAAAACTGTTTTTT | CASSLSAWSRNEKLFF | NA | TRBJ1-4 | NA | TRBV5-1
TGTGCCAGCAGCTCGGTGGTAGAGGACTACGAGCAGTACTTC | CASSSVVEDYEQYF | NA | TRBJ2-7 | NA | TRBV13
TGTGCCAGCTCCGGTCGGGGGGACACAGATACGCAGTATTTT | CASSGRGDTDTQYF | TRBD2 | TRBJ2-3 | NA | TRBV9
TGTGCCAGCTCACCATCGCGGACATTCTCCTACGAGCAGTACTTC | CASSPSRTFSYEQYF | NA | TRBJ2-7 | NA | TRBV18
TGTGCCAGCAGCCAGGGACTAGAGACAGATACGCAGTATTTT | CASSQGLETDTQYF | TRBD2 | TRBJ2-3 | NA | TRBV4-2
TGTGCCAGCAGTTACCCAGGGATCCATCAGCCCCAGCATTTT | CASSYPGIHQPQHF | NA | TRBJ1-5 | NA | TRBV6-6
TGTGCCAGCAGTTACCACAGTCAAAACACTGAAGCTTTCTTT | CASSYHSQNTEAFF | NA | TRBJ1-1 | NA | TRBV6-6
TGTGCCATCAGTGGTAGGAACACTGAAGCTTTCTTT | CAISGRNTEAFF | NA | TRBJ1-1 | NA | TRBV10-3
TGTGCCAGCAGCTTAGGAGAGAGGCTACGCACAGATACGCAGTATTTT | CASSLGERLRTDTQYF | NA | TRBJ2-3 | NA | TRBV28
TGCGCCATCACAGGGGGCGCCACCGGGGAGCTGTTTTTT | CAITGGATGELFF | TRBD1 | TRBJ2-2 | once | TRBV10-2
TGTGCCAGCAGTTACACGGGGGATTCACCCCTCCACTTT | CASSYTGDSPLHF | NA | TRBJ1-6 | NA | TRBV6-5
TGTGCCACCAGCAGCCACAGGGGCTCCGGGGCCAACGTCCTGACTTTC | CATSSHRGSGANVLTF | TRBD1 | TRBJ2-6 | NA | TRBV15
TGCAGTGCTAGGGGAGGGCATGGCTACACCTTC | CSARGGHGYTF | NA | TRBJ1-2 | NA | TRBV20-1
TGTGCCTGGAGTGTACGGGAATTGGGTCAGCCCCAGCATTTT | CAWSVRELGQPQHF | NA | TRBJ1-5 | NA | TRBV30
TGCGCCAGCAGCCAAGGTGCCGCGGCTAGCGGGAGAGAGACCCAGTACTTC | CASSQGAAASGRETQYF | TRBD2 | TRBJ2-5 | NA | TRBV4-3
TGTGCCAGCAGCTCGCCAGGGTACGAGCAGTACTTC | CASSSPGYEQYF | NA | TRBJ2-7 | NA | TRBV7-2
TGTGCCAGCAGCCGTGACAGTGCAACTAATGAAAAACTGTTTTTT | CASSRDSATNEKLFF | NA | TRBJ1-4 | NA | TRBV6-5
TGTGCCAGCAGCTTGGGACAGAAAGAGACCCAGTACTTC | CASSLGQKETQYF | TRBD1 | TRBJ2-5 | NA | TRBV7-3
TGTGCCAGTAGTATGGGAGCGGCTAGCACAGATACGCAGTATTTT | CASSMGAASTDTQYF | NA | TRBJ2-3 | NA | TRBV19
TGTGCCACCAGCAGAGATCGAGGCAGCAATCAGCCCCAGCATTTT | CATSRDRGSNQPQHF | NA | TRBJ1-5 | NA | TRBV15
TGTGCCAGCAGTAGGGGGGGCTACGAGCAGTACTTC | CASSRGGYEQYF | NA | TRBJ2-7 | NA | TRBV9
TGTGCCAGCAGTTCCCCCTCCGGACAGGGGAGCAATCAGCCCCAGCATTTT | CASSSPSGQGSNQPQHF | TRBD1 | TRBJ1-5 | NA | TRBV28
TGTGCCAGCAGCCCTACCACAGAATATAATGAAAAACTGTTTTTT | CASSPTTEYNEKLFF | NA | TRBJ1-4 | NA | TRBV28
TGTGCCAGCAGTTTTAGCGGGAGTCGAACCGGGGAGCTGTTTTTT | CASSFSGSRTGELFF | TRBD2 | TRBJ2-2 | NA | TRBV28
TGTGCCAGCAGACCGAGCCGGGACAGGTACTACGAGCAGTACTTC | CASRPSRDRYYEQYF | TRBD1 | TRBJ2-7 | NA | TRBV6-6
TGTGCCAGCAGCCTCCAGGGTTATCAGCAGTACTTC | CASSLQGYQQYF | NA | TRBJ2-7 | few | TRBV14
TGTGCCAGCAGTGTACTAGCGGGCACAGATACGCAGTATTTT | CASSVLAGTDTQYF | TRBD2 | TRBJ2-3 | NA | TRBV2
TGTGCCAGCAGATCTGACCGCGGCAACACCGGGGAGCTGTTTTTT | CASRSDRGNTGELFF | NA | TRBJ2-2 | NA | TRBV6-5
TGTGCCAGCGCCCGGGGCGGGATAAATTCACCCCTCCACTTT | CASARGGINSPLHF | NA | TRBJ1-6 | NA | TRBV7-9
TGTGCCAGCAGTACCCCCCCCGGCTACGAGCAGTACTTC | CASSTPPGYEQYF | NA | TRBJ2-7 | NA | TRBV28
TGTGCCAGCAGTGAATCGCGGGAGCAGTACTTC | CASSESREQYF | NA | TRBJ2-7 | NA | TRBV6-1
TGTGCCAGCAGCGTATTGGCAGGGGCGGCTAATGAAAAACTGTTTTTT | CASSVLAGAANEKLFF | NA | TRBJ1-4 | NA | TRBV9